A selection of T cell receptor beta chains follows, all from one sample in a study of blood T cell repertoires in COVID-19. This table comes from immunoSEQ multiplex PCR, and its TCRdb copy is limited to in-frame clones, with some not included. The data hold roughly 260,000 clones, with 83% observed a single time. Sequenced material: PBMCs or T cells enriched from blood (not recorded which). The receptors were gathered from a woman in her thirties or forties who had been exposed to COVID-19. CDR3s include the opening cysteine and the closing phenylalanine or tryptophan. A D gene is named only where the DNA matches it firmly. The size of a clone is reported for some rows only, either as once, few or many, or as a class for expanded clones.

d_call	j_call	clone_size	v_call	cdr3_nt	cdr3_aa
.	TRBJ1-5	.	TRBV5-6	TGTGCCAGCAGCTTGAGGGCAGGACTTCAGCCCCAGCATTTT	CASSLRAGLQPQHF
TRBD1	TRBJ1-3	once	TRBV11-2	TGTGCCAGCAGCTTGGGACAGACTGGAAACACCATATATTTT	CASSLGQTGNTIYF
.	TRBJ1-1	.	TRBV2	TGTGCCAGCATCCGGGGAGTAGGGAACACTGAAGCTTTCTTT	CASIRGVGNTEAFF
.	TRBJ2-5	.	TRBV7-9	TGTGCCAGCAGCTTAGGGCGGCAAGAGACCCAGTACTTC	CASSLGRQETQYF
.	TRBJ2-5	once	TRBV9	TGTGCCAGCAGCGTAGAGTACGGGGAGACCCAGTACTTC	CASSVEYGETQYF
.	TRBJ2-7	.	TRBV10-3	TGTGCCATCAGTGAGTCAGAACAGGTGACTTCCGAGCAGTACTTC	CAISESEQVTSEQYF
TRBD1	TRBJ1-2	.	TRBV6-5	TGTGCCAGCCAACCGACAGGGAACCATAACTATGGCTACACCTTC	CASQPTGNHNYGYTF
.	TRBJ1-5	.	TRBV6-5	TGTGCCAGCATACACAGGGCTAGCAATCAGCCCCAGCATTTT	CASIHRASNQPQHF
.	TRBJ2-2	.	TRBV18	TGTGCCAGCTCACCAAGAGGTTCCGGGGAGCTGTTTTTT	CASSPRGSGELFF
.	TRBJ1-6	.	TRBV19	TGTGCCAGTAGTACACAAGCTGGAGAGTCACCCCTCCACTTT	CASSTQAGESPLHF
.	TRBJ2-1	.	TRBV5-1	TGCGCCAGCAGCCTGGAGGTAGCTGGCTACAATGAGCAGTTCTTC	CASSLEVAGYNEQFF
TRBD1	TRBJ2-2	.	TRBV30	TGTGCCTGGAGTGGCCAGACAGGGCTGAACACCGGGGAGCTGTTTTTT	CAWSGQTGLNTGELFF